A single sample gave rise to the 6 T cell receptor beta chains below, sequenced in a study of glioma-infiltrating T cells after dendritic cell vaccination. Sequenced by immunoSEQ multiplex PCR; TCRdb stores in-frame clones only, minus some. The table records approximately 84,000 clones, just over 85% of them present only once. The sequences come from blood, collected before dendritic cell vaccination. These receptors all come from a human donor with glioblastoma.

The chain employs TRBV28 and TRBJ1-1; TRBD1 is a possible D gene (5 bases). The germline V and J ends were trimmed by 0 bases and 7 bases, with 12 bases remaining between them. The CDR3 is 14 amino acids. From germline, CDR1 is MDHEN and CDR2 SYDVKM. The CDR3 nucleotides read TGTGCCAGCAGTTTATGGGGCCAGGGTAATGAAGCTTTCTTT. Encoded protein: CASSLWGQGNEAFF.

The rearrangement links TRBV9 to TRBJ1-2; 9 nucleotides align to TRBD1. Trimming at V came to 2 bases and at J to 5 bases, leaving 7 bases not matched to a gene. The CDR3 covers 15 residues. Germline values: CDR1 SGDLS, CDR2 YYNGEE. The CDR3 loop is CASSVGTGRGYGYTF. The DNA for the CDR3 is TGTGCCAGCAGCGTCGGGACAGGGCGGGGATATGGCTACACCTTC.

The genes are TRBV4-1 and TRBJ1-2; D may be TRBD1 (5 bases). Trimming left V 0 bases short and J 6 bases short, with 20 bases between. This CDR3 is built from 17 residues. Germline lookup yields CDR1 MGHRA and CDR2 YSYEKL. The CDR3 region is CASSQEWVGGVANGYTF. The CDR3 coding sequence is TGCGCCAGCAGCCAAGAGTGGGTCGGGGGGGTGGCGAATGGCTACACCTTC.

This chain joins TRBV9 and TRBJ2-1; 8 nucleotides match TRBD2. V trimming: 0 bases; J trimming: 3 bases; junction bases outside the gene matches: 5. CDR3 length equals 16 residues. Germline CDR1 reads SGDLS; CDR2 reads YYNGEE. In DNA, the CDR3 is TGTGCCAGCAGCGTAGCGGGGGGGCCCCTCTACAATGAGCAGTTCTTC. Translation gives CASSVAGGPLYNEQFF.

The V gene is TRBV27, the J gene TRBJ2-7; D possibly corresponds to TRBD2 (5 bases). This CDR3 contains 14 residues. CDR1 and CDR2 (germline): MNHEY, SMNVEV (reference sequence). V was cut by 0 bases and J by 7 bases, with 13 bases left in between. CDR3 DNA sequence: TGTGCCAGCAGTTTATCGCCGAGGGCGATAGAGCAGTACTTC. Protein product: CASSLSPRAIEQYF.

The rearrangement links TRBV5-1 to TRBJ2-7; D is unresolved. Germline CDR1 reads SGHRS; CDR2 reads YFSETQ. V lost 0 bases and J lost 2, with 9 bases in between. The CDR3 totals 14 residues. The CDR3 bases are TGCGCCAGCAGCTTGGCAGGTACCACCTACGAGCAGTACTTC. This encodes CASSLAGTTYEQYF.